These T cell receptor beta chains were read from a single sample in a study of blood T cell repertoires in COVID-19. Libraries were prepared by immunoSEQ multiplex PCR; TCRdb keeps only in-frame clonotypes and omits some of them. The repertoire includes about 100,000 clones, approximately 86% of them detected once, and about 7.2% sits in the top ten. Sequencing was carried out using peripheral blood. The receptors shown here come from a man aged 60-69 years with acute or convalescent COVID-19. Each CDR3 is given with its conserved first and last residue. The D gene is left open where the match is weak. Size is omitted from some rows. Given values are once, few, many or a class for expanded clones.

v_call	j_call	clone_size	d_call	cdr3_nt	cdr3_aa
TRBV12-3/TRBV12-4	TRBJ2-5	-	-	TGTGCCAGCAGTTGGGGCGGAGAGACCCAGTACTTC	CASSWGGETQYF
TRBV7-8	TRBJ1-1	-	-	TGTGCCAGCAGCTTATTGGGGGGGCCGGCTGAAGCTTTCTTT	CASSLLGGPAEAFF
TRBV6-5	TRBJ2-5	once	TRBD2	TGTGCCAGCTCGGCGGGAGAGTGGGAGACCCAGTACTTC	CASSAGEWETQYF
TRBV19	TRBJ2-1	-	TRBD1	TGTGCCAGTAGTCCGCGACAGGGCATTTCCTACAATGAGCAGTTCTTC	CASSPRQGISYNEQFF
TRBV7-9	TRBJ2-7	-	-	TGTGCCAGCAGCTTCCCAGGAGGCGAGCAGTACTTC	CASSFPGGEQYF
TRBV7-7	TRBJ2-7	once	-	TGTGCCAGCACCATGGGGGGGGCTATCTTCTCCTACGAGCAGTACTTC	CASTMGGAIFSYEQYF
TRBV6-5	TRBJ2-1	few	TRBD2	TGTGCCAGCGAACTACTAGCGGGAGAGTTGAGTGAGCAGTTCTTC	CASELLAGELSEQFF
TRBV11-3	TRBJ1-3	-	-	TGTGCCAGCAGCTGGAGGGTTTCTGGAAACACCATATATTTT	CASSWRVSGNTIYF
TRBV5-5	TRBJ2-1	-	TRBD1	TGTGCCAGCAGCTTGGAGGGACAGTCCTACAATGAGCAGTTCTTC	CASSLEGQSYNEQFF
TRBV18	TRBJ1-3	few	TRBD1	TGTGCCAGCTCACCCACAGGGGCGACCATATATTTT	CASSPTGATIYF
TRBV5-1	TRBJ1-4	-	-	TGCGCCAGCAGCTTGGAAGCCCCAAAAAAACTGTTTTTT	CASSLEAPKKLFF
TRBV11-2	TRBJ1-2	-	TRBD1	TGTGCCAGCAGCCGCGGACAGGGGCAGACCTATGGCTACACCTTC	CASSRGQGQTYGYTF
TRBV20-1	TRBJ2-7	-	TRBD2	TGCAGTGCTAGTGGGGGCGGGGGGGTATCCCACGAGCAGTACTTC	CSASGGGGVSHEQYF
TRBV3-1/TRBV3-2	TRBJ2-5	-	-	TGTGCCAGCAGCCAAGAGTGGAACAGGGGCGCGGGACAAGAGACCCAGTACTTC	CASSQEWNRGAGQETQYF
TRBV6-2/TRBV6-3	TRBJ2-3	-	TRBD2	TGTGCCAGCAGTTTCGGACTAGCGGTGCAGTATTTT	CASSFGLAVQYF
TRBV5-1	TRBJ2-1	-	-	TGCGCCAGCAGCCCGACTGAACGCGGGCAGTTCTTC	CASSPTERGQFF
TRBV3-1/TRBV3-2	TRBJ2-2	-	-	TGTGCCAGCAGCCAGGCAGGAGGGATAGACACCGGGGAGCTGTTTTTT	CASSQAGGIDTGELFF
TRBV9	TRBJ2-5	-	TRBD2	TGTGCCAGCAGCGCGGGACTACATCAAGAGACCCAGTACTTC	CASSAGLHQETQYF
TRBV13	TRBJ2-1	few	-	TGTGCCAGCAGCTTAAGGCGGTTGGGGCCACACAATGAGCAGTTCTTC	CASSLRRLGPHNEQFF
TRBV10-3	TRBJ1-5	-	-	TGTGCCATCAACGGGGGAGGAAATCAGCCCCAGCATTTT	CAINGGGNQPQHF
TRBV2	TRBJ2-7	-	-	TGTGCCAGCAGTCCACAGGGAAGGTCCGAGCAGTACTTC	CASSPQGRSEQYF
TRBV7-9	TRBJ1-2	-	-	TGTGCCAGCAGCCAAGGGGAATTCTATGGCTACACCTTC	CASSQGEFYGYTF
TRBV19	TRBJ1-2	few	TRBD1	TGTGCCAGTACTCCGGACAGGGGGTATGGCTACACCTTC	CASTPDRGYGYTF
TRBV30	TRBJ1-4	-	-	TGTGCCTGGAGTTGGGGGGGGGCTCGGCAGGAAAAACTGTTTTTT	CAWSWGGARQEKLFF
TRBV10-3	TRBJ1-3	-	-	TGTGCCATCAGCAAAACAGGGTCCGGTGGAAACACCATATATTTT	CAISKTGSGGNTIYF
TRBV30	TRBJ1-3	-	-	TGTGGTCTGAGCGGAGGTAGCCTTGGGACTGGAAACACCATATATTTT	CGLSGGSLGTGNTIYF
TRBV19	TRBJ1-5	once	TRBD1	TGTGCCAGTAGTACCCCGACAGGGAGGAGCAATCAGCCCCAGCATTTT	CASSTPTGRSNQPQHF
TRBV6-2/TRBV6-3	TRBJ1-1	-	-	TGTGCCAGCAGCGTGGGAGGGGAAGCTTTCTTT	CASSVGGEAFF
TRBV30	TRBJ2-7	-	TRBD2	TGTGCCTGGAGTAAGAGCGGGGGGGCCTACGAGCAGTACTTC	CAWSKSGGAYEQYF
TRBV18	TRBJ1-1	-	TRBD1	TGTGCCAGCTCACCCGGGACAGGCGGCGGTGGAGCTGAAGCTTTCTTT	CASSPGTGGGGAEAFF
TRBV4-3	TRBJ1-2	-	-	TGCGCCAGCAGCCAAGTGGTAGGGGACTATGGCTACACCTTC	CASSQVVGDYGYTF
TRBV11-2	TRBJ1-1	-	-	TGTGCCAGCAGCTTCCCTCTGGGAGGGGCGAACACTGAAGCTTTCTTT	CASSFPLGGANTEAFF
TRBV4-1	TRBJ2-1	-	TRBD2	TGCGCCAGCAGCCCGACACTAGCGGGACTCTACAATGAGCAGTTCTTC	CASSPTLAGLYNEQFF
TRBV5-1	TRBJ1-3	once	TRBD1	TGCGCCAGCAGCCAGAAGACAGGGCCCTCTGGAAACACCATATATTTT	CASSQKTGPSGNTIYF
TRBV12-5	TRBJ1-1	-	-	TGTGCTAGTGGGCCAGACATGGGGGGGACAGCTTTCTTT	CASGPDMGGTAFF
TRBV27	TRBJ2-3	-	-	TGTGCCAGCAGTCAAGGTGGGCCTATGGATACGCAGTATTTT	CASSQGGPMDTQYF
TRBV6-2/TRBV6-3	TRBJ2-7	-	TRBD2	TGTGCCAGCAGTTACGAGGCGGGGGTATTGTACGAGCAGTACTTC	CASSYEAGVLYEQYF
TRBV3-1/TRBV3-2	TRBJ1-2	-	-	TGTGCCAGCAGCCGGACGGGACGGGAGAATGGCTACACCTTC	CASSRTGRENGYTF
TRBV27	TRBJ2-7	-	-	TGTGCCAGCAGTCCCCGACTTTGGGAGAGCTACGAGCAGTACTTC	CASSPRLWESYEQYF
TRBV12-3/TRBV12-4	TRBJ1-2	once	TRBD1	TGTGCCAGCAGCCCTGACAGGGTCTATGGCTACACCTTC	CASSPDRVYGYTF
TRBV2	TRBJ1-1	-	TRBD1	TGTGCCAGCAGTGAAGCCCGGACCTGGACAGGGACCGCTTTCTTT	CASSEARTWTGTAFF
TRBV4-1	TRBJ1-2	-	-	TGCGCCAGCAGCCAAGAGAGACAGAACTACTATGGCTACACCTTC	CASSQERQNYYGYTF
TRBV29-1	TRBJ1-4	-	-	TGCAGCGTGAACACGCCAACTAATGAAAAACTGTTTTTT	CSVNTPTNEKLFF
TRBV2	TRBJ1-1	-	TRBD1	TGTGCCAGCAGTAAAGGTTCCGCAGGGGGCGCACGGACTGAAGCTTTCTTT	CASSKGSAGGARTEAFF